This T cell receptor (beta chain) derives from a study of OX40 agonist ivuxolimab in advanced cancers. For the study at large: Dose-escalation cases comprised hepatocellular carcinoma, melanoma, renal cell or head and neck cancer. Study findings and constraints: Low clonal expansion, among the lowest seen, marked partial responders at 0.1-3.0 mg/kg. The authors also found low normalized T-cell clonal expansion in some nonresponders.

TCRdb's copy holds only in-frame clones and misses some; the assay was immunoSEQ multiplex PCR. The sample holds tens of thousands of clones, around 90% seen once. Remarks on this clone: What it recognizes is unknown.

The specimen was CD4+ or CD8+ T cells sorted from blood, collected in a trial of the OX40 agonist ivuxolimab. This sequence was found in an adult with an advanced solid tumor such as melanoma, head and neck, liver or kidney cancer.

The CDR3 spells CASRSTMGYEQYF. The CDR3 nucleotides are TGTGCCAGCAGGTCGACTATGGGGTACGAGCAGTACTTC. This chain connects TRBV6-1 to TRBJ2-7; maybe TRBD2 (5 bases). CDR1 MNHNS and CDR2 SASEGT come from the germline V gene. This CDR3 is built from 13 residues. With 6 bases removed from V and 4 bases from J, the gap between germline ends came to 13 bases.